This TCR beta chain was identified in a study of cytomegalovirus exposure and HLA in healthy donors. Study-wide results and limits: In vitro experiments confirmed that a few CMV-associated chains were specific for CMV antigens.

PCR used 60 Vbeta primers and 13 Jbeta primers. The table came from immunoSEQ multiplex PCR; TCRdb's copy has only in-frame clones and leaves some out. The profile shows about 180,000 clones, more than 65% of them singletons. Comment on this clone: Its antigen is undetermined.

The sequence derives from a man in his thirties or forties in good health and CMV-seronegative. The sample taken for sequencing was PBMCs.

The CDR3 DNA reads as TGTGCCAGCAGTGCATTGGGCGTCGCAACTAATGAAAAACTGTTTTTT. Protein product: CASSALGVATNEKLFF. The chain carries TRBV2 and TRBJ1-4; no firm D call. Trimming left V 4 bases short and J 0 bases short, with 12 bases between. Per the germline V gene, CDR1 is SNHLY and CDR2 is FYNNEI. The CDR3 has 16 amino acids.